The clone carrying this T cell receptor (beta chain) was seen at least ten times. Disease duration was under 3 months in the ophthalmopathy patients, who also had a Clinical Activity Score of at least 3 and a NOSPECS grade of at least 4. Investigators excluded patients with uncontrolled infection, other autoimmune disease, pregnancy or lactation. Germline lookup yields CDR1 SNHLY and CDR2 FYNNEI. Trimming at V came to 6 bases and at J to 8 bases, leaving 19 bases not matched to a gene. The CDR3 consists of 17 residues. Amplified TCR beta CDR3 regions came from RNA transcripts. Researchers ran a first-round RT-PCR on the TCR CDR3 using the HTBI primer set. TCRdb reprocessed the multiplex PCR reads with MiXCR, giving one entry per CDR3 protein. The profile covers some 550,000 distinct CDR3 sequences, with about a sixth appearing a single time and roughly 3.3% taken by the ten largest. The record originates from a study of T cells in Graves' hyperthyroidism and ophthalmopathy. About the research overall: Peripheral blood collection took place at initial diagnosis, before any treatment.

The chain uses TRBV2 and TRBJ2-3; 8 nucleotides agree with TRBD1. Sequenced input: blood. The TCR was taken from a woman aged 40 to 50 with Graves' ophthalmopathy. CDR3 coding DNA: TGTGCCAGCAGCCCAGCACGGACAGGGCCTAGGGTGGGTACGCAGTATTTT. This sequence encodes CASSPARTGPRVGTQYF.